These T cell receptor beta chains were read from a single sample in a study of blood T cell repertoires in COVID-19. The table came from immunoSEQ multiplex PCR; TCRdb's copy has only in-frame clones and leaves some out. The table includes under 200,000 clones, under 85% detected once. Sequencing was carried out using peripheral blood. These receptors were taken from a man aged 60 to 69 who had recovered from COVID-19. Each CDR3 is given with its conserved first and last residue. The D gene is left open where the match is weak. Size values are once, few and many counts, or a class for expanded clones, and some rows have none.

j_call v_call d_call clone_size cdr3_nt cdr3_aa
TRBJ1-2 TRBV3-1/TRBV3-2 NA few TGTGCCAGCAGCCAAGGAGAGGATGGCTACACCTTC CASSQGEDGYTF
TRBJ1-4 TRBV3-1/TRBV3-2 NA NA TGTGCCAGCAGCCAAGGAATCAGGGTTGAAAAACTGTTTTTT CASSQGIRVEKLFF
TRBJ2-2 TRBV5-1 TRBD1 NA TGCGCCAGCAGCTACGGTCAGGGGGCGTCAGCCGGGGAGCTGTTTTTT CASSYGQGASAGELFF
TRBJ2-1 TRBV7-2 TRBD2 NA TGTGCCAGCAGCTTCGGGGGGGAACCGACCGATGAGCAGTTCTTC CASSFGGEPTDEQFF
TRBJ2-7 TRBV18 TRBD2 NA TGTGCCAGCTCACCCCTACTAGCGGGGGCCTCCTACGAGCAGTACTTC CASSPLLAGASYEQYF
TRBJ1-2 TRBV24-1 TRBD1 NA TGTGCCACCAGTGGTAGCAGGGGGCCAGAAGGCTACACCTTC CATSGSRGPEGYTF
TRBJ1-1 TRBV12-3/TRBV12-4 TRBD1 NA TGTGCCAGCGTTACAGGGGTGCGCACTGAAGCTTTCTTT CASVTGVRTEAFF
TRBJ2-5 TRBV7-2 TRBD2 NA TGTGCCAGCAGCTTACAGCGGGGGACCCAAGAGACCCAGTACTTC CASSLQRGTQETQYF
TRBJ2-1 TRBV4-2 TRBD1 NA TGTGCCAGCAGCCTACAGGACAGGGGGTATGATGAGCAGTTCTTC CASSLQDRGYDEQFF
TRBJ2-1 TRBV6-5 TRBD1 NA TGTGCCAGCAGACAGGGGGCGAGTTTCGATGAGCAGTTCTTC CASRQGASFDEQFF
TRBJ2-7 TRBV7-2 TRBD2 many TGTGCCAGCAGCTTGGGGCGGGGGAGCTCCTACGAGCAGTACTTC CASSLGRGSSYEQYF
TRBJ1-1 TRBV2 NA NA TGTGCCAGCAAGGTGCCGGGGGTTCGCACTGAAGCTTTCTTT CASKVPGVRTEAFF
TRBJ1-1 TRBV7-8 NA once TGTGCCAGCAGCTTAGAGCAGGGACAAGGGGGTGAAGCTTTCTTT CASSLEQGQGGEAFF
TRBJ1-4 TRBV29-1 NA NA TGCAGCGTTGAGTCCAGGTTTAATGAAAAACTGTTTTTT CSVESRFNEKLFF
TRBJ1-2 TRBV19 TRBD1 NA TGTGCCAGTAGTTTAAGACAGGGCTCTAACTATGGCTACACCTTC CASSLRQGSNYGYTF
TRBJ1-5 TRBV7-2 TRBD1 NA TGTGCCAGCAGCCAAGGACAGGTCAATCAGCCCCAGCATTTT CASSQGQVNQPQHF
TRBJ2-7 TRBV13 TRBD1 NA TGTGCCAGCAGCGCTCACCGGGACAGCATCACCTACGAGCAGTACTTC CASSAHRDSITYEQYF